This T cell receptor beta chain came from a study of T cell repertoires in cytomegalovirus infection. Study as a whole: From public TCR beta signatures came an indication of both CMV infection and matching HLA type.

This clonotype has more than one count but fewer than ten. Its antigen is currently unknown. CDR3 length equals 19 residues. V was clipped by 5 bases and J by 0 bases; unmatched bases: 15. Per germline, CDR1 LGHNT and CDR2 FRNRAP. Notes on the study in general: Accumulated public TCR beta family frequency recognized individuals carrying CMV together with the relevant HLA.

TCRdb redid the calling of the reads with MiXCR, one entry per CDR3 protein. Of about 330,000 distinct CDR3 sequences in the sample, nearly 35% were seen once. This sequence joins TRBV12-5 and TRBJ2-1, with 8 bases fitting TRBD2. The TCR sequence derives from a human donor in good health (CMV status not recorded). Some clones in this sample may be carry-over from other donors' samples. This specimen consisted of cultured PBMCs, obtained from culture after CMV antigen stimulation. Written as DNA, the CDR3 is TGTGCTAGTGGTCAGTTGGGCACTAGCGGAAAAAGCTCCTACAATGAGCAGTTCTTC. It translates to CASGQLGTSGKSSYNEQFF.